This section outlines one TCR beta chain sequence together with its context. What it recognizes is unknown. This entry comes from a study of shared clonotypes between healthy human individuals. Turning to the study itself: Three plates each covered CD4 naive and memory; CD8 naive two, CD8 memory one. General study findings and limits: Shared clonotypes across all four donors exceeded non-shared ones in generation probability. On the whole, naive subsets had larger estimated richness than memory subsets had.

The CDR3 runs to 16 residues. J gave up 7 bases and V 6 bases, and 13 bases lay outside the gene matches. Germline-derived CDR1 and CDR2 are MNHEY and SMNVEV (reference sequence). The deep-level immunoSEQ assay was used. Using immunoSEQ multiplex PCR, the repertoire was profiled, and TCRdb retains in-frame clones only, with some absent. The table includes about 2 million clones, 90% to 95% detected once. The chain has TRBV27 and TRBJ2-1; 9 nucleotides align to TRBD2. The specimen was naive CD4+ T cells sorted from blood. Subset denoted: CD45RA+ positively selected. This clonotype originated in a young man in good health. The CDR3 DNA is TGTGCCAGCAGCTCTAGCGGGGCCCAAGATCGGAATGAGCAGTTCTTC. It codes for CASSSSGAQDRNEQFF.